Following are 11 T cell receptor beta chains from one sample sequenced in a study of blood T cell repertoires in COVID-19. TCRdb's table, derived via immunoSEQ multiplex PCR, lists solely in-frame clones and lacks some. Of about 240,000 clones in the sample, around 85% are singletons; the top ten hold approximately 9.6%. Material: peripheral blood. These receptors were obtained from a woman older than 75 with acute or convalescent COVID-19.

In the case of this clone: Other DNA sequences within the sample encode an identical CDR3. The CDR3 DNA reads TGTGCCAGCAGCCTTCGACAGGGAGCCTACGAGCAGTACTTC. It codes for CASSLRQGAYEQYF. The chain recombines TRBV7-2 with TRBJ2-7; 7 bases align to TRBD1. The J segment lost 2 bases and the V segment lost 5 bases, leaving 6 bases of the junction unmatched. Germline loops: CDR1 SGHTA, CDR2 FQGNSA. This CDR3 is 14 amino acids long.

V and J are TRBV15 and TRBJ1-1; maybe TRBD1 (6 bases). CDR1 and CDR2 (germline): LNHNV, YYDKDF (reference sequence). CDR3 size: 15 residues. Trimming stripped 2 bases from V and 1 base from J, with 11 bases between. The CDR3 is CATSRTRDKNTEAFF. Written as DNA, the CDR3 is TGTGCCACCAGCAGAACCCGGGACAAGAACACTGAAGCTTTCTTT.

The chain joins TRBV5-1 to TRBJ2-7, with 12 bases matching TRBD1. Germline V gene data show CDR1 as SGHRS and CDR2 as YFSETQ. The V gene end was trimmed by 0 bases and the J gene end by 6 bases; junction bases not matched to a gene: 13. This CDR3 is built from 18 residues. The CDR3, as DNA: TGCGCCAGCAGCTTGGCCTATAATAGGGGACAGGGGGCTCTCGAGCAGTACTTC. It codes for CASSLAYNRGQGALEQYF.

This rearrangement joins TRBV27 to TRBJ2-7, with TRBD2 as a possible D gene (6 bases). Trimming removed 6 bases from V and 0 bases from J, with 12 bases in between. From germline, CDR1 is MNHEY and CDR2 SMNVEV (reference sequence). This CDR3 region has 14 residues. The CDR3 loop reads CASREHGGSYEQYF. The CDR3 DNA sequence: TGTGCCAGCAGGGAACACGGGGGCTCCTACGAGCAGTACTTC.

The V call is TRBV12-3 or TRBV12-4, the J call TRBJ1-2; D unclear. The CDR3 totals 13 residues. Trimming cost V 1 base and J 4 bases, with 7 bases left between them. CDR3 in amino acids: CASSLEPSYGYTF. Here the CDR3 DNA reads TGTGCCAGCAGTTTAGAACCGAGCTATGGCTACACCTTC.

V is TRBV2 and J is TRBJ2-1; 8 nucleotides align to TRBD1. The CDR3 has 18 residues. Germline assignment: CDR1 SNHLY and CDR2 FYNNEI. After removal of 6 bases from V and 5 bases from J, the junction contained 18 bases not matched to a gene. The CDR3 sequence is CASSYLTRTGRRDNEQFF. The DNA of the CDR3 is TGTGCCAGCAGCTACCTCACCAGGACAGGGCGGAGGGACAATGAGCAGTTCTTC.

This clone appeared once. The chain couples TRBV4-2 to TRBJ2-1; TRBD2 might be the D (6 bases). Trimming removed 0 bases from V and 3 bases from J, with 15 bases in between. Germline V lookup: CDR1 LGHNA, CDR2 YNFKEQ. The CDR3 sequence is 17 residues long. CDR3 sequence: CASSQDEERVRYNEQFF. The CDR3 DNA is TGTGCCAGCAGCCAAGATGAAGAGCGGGTACGCTACAATGAGCAGTTCTTC.

In DNA, the CDR3 is TGCGCCAGCAGCCAGTTCTGGGGACAGGTTCATTCACCCCTCCACTTT. It yields the protein CASSQFWGQVHSPLHF. The V gene is TRBV4-1, the J gene TRBJ1-6; 8 bases are shared with TRBD1. V shed 3 bases, J shed 8 bases, and the junction held 9 bases outside the gene matches. In germline, CDR1 is MGHRA, CDR2 YSYEKL. This CDR3 has 16 residues.

The chain links TRBV5-4 to TRBJ1-1; 9 nucleotides match TRBD1. V shed 3 bases, J shed 4 bases, and the junction held 10 bases outside the gene matches. CDR3 size: 16 residues. From germline, CDR1 is SGHNT and CDR2 YYREEE (reference sequence). The CDR3 protein is CASSSTGTGLGTEAFF. The DNA for the CDR3 is TGTGCCAGCAGCTCCACCGGGACAGGGTTGGGCACTGAAGCTTTCTTT.

Of note for this clone: Mismatch with germline at one junction end may stem from a read error. The V gene is TRBV19, the J gene TRBJ2-1; 7 nucleotides match TRBD2. The CDR3 is made up of 16 amino acids. In germline, CDR1 is LNHDA, CDR2 SQIVND (reference sequence). The CDR3 reads CVSSMGRGGGYNEQFF. The DNA for the CDR3 is TGTGTCAGTAGTATGGGTCGCGGGGGTGGATACAATGAGCAGTTCTTC.

This chain links TRBV7-9 with TRBJ1-1; D ambiguous. The V and J ends lost 1 base and 7 bases respectively, with 16 bases between them. The CDR3 length is 15 residues. CDR1 and CDR2 (germline): SEHNR, FQNEAQ (reference sequence). In DNA form, the CDR3 reads TGTGCCAGCAGCTTAGTGTTGACATCTTCCCGTGAAGCTTTCTTT. It codes for CASSLVLTSSREAFF.